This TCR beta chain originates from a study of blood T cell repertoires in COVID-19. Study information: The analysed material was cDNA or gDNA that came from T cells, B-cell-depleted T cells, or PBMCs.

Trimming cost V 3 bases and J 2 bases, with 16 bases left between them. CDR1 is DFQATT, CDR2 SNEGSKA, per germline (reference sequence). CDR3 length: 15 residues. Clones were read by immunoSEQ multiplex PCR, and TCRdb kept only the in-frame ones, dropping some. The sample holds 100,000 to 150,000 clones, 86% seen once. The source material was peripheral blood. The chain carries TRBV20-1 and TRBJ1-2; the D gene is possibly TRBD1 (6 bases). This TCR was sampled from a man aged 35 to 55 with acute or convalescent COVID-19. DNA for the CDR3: TGCAGTGCTAGTAAGGGGGACCAACTAAACTATGGCTACACCTTC. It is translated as CSASKGDQLNYGYTF.